The 14 T cell receptor beta chains presented below share a single source sample, sequenced in a study of cytomegalovirus exposure and HLA in healthy donors. Primers included in the PCR were 60 Vbeta and 13 Jbeta primers. Method: immunoSEQ multiplex PCR; TCRdb's copy keeps in-frame clones and lacks some. The repertoire consists of 150,000 to 160,000 clones, with 60% to 85% occurring once and the leading ten covering roughly 4%. Sequenced sample: PBMCs. These receptor sequences come from a woman between 40 and 50 years old in good health and CMV-seronegative.

V and J are TRBV28 and TRBJ1-1; TRBD1 agrees at 7 bases. With 11 bases clipped from V and 7 bases from J, the junction kept 10 bases outside the gene matches. In germline, CDR1 is MDHEN, CDR2 SYDVKM. This CDR3 is built from 12 residues. CDR3 nucleotides: TGTGCCCTGGGACAGTCTTTGGGTGAAGCTTTCTTT. Translated: CALGQSLGEAFF.

This clone was recorded once. V and J are TRBV5-1 and TRBJ2-7; 7 bases line up with TRBD1. The V and J ends lost 2 bases and 2 bases, in that order; junction bases with no gene match: 7. The CDR3 totals 15 residues. Per the germline V gene, CDR1 is SGHRS and CDR2 is YFSETQ. The CDR3 DNA sequence: TGCGCCAGCAGCTTCGGGCCTCAGGGGGCCTACGAGCAGTACTTC. Translating gives CASSFGPQGAYEQYF.

This rearrangement joins TRBV7-6 to TRBJ1-5, with 7 bases matching TRBD1. J was trimmed by 9 bases and V by 0 bases; bases with no gene match: 5. CDR3 size: 14 residues. Per the germline V gene, CDR1 is SGHVS and CDR2 is FNYEAQ. The CDR3 coding sequence is TGTGCCAGCAGCTTAGCAGGCCGGGACAGGCCCCAGCATTTT. It is translated as CASSLAGRDRPQHF.

The rearrangement joins TRBV10-3 to TRBJ2-3; 10 bases match TRBD2. Germline V gene lookup returns CDR1 ENHRY and CDR2 SYGVKD. J gave up 5 bases and V 3 bases, and 17 bases lay outside the gene matches. The CDR3 totals 19 residues. Written as DNA, the CDR3 is TGTGCCATCAGTGACGGAGGGGCTAGCGGGGGTCGAGGATTAGATACGCAGTATTTT. Translation: CAISDGGASGGRGLDTQYF.

The V gene is TRBV7-9, the J gene TRBJ1-1, with D perhaps TRBD1 (6 bases). The CDR3 runs to 14 residues. Deletions cut 5 bases from V and 1 base from J, with 11 bases between. The germline CDR1 and CDR2 sequences are SEHNR and FQNEAQ (reference sequence). For the CDR3, the DNA is TGTGCCAGCAGCCCCACGACAGGGAACACTGAAGCTTTCTTT. Encoded protein: CASSPTTGNTEAFF.

This clone showed up just a few times. V usage is TRBV9 and J usage is TRBJ1-2, with D uncertain. The CDR3 length is 14 residues. Germline CDR1 SGDLS, CDR2 YYNGEE. V was clipped by 0 bases and J by 1 base, with 7 bases between them. This CDR3 is CASSVEGVNYGYTF. The DNA for the CDR3 is TGTGCCAGCAGCGTAGAGGGAGTTAACTATGGCTACACCTTC. The full variable domain, with the rest looked up from reference TRBV9 and TRBJ1-2, is DSGVTQTPKHLITATGQRVTLRCSPRSGDLSVYWYQQSLDQGLQFLIQYYNGEERAKGNILERFSAQQFPDLHSELNLSSLELGDSALYFCASSVEGVNYGYTFGSGTRLTVV.

This chain connects TRBV19 to TRBJ2-5; TRBD2 matches at 8 bases. CDR3 length: 14 residues. V lost 6 bases and J lost 5; bases outside the gene matches: 8. Germline V gene data show CDR1 as LNHDA and CDR2 as SQIVND (reference sequence). The CDR3 reads CASRVAGGSETQYF. For the CDR3, the DNA is TGTGCCAGTAGGGTGGCGGGGGGTTCTGAGACCCAGTACTTC. The full variable domain, its missing parts supplied by reference TRBV19 and TRBJ2-5, is DGGITQSPKYLFRKEGQNVTLSCEQNLNHDAMYWYRQDPGQGLRLIYYSQIVNDFQKGDIAEGYSVSREKKESFPLTVTSAQKNPTAFYLCASRVAGGSETQYFGPGTRLLVL.

The chain couples TRBV9 to TRBJ2-1, with a possible D match to TRBD1 (6 bases). The CDR3 consists of 16 residues. The germline V gene has CDR1 SGDLS and CDR2 YYNGEE. V lost 0 bases and J lost 4, with 14 bases in between. This CDR3 is CASSVAVNGQYNEQFF. The CDR3 bases are TGTGCCAGCAGCGTAGCGGTAAACGGACAGTACAATGAGCAGTTCTTC.

This clone came up once. The rearrangement joins TRBV7-9 to TRBJ1-6; TRBD1 matches at 12 bases. This CDR3 has 14 amino acids. Germline-derived CDR1 and CDR2 are SEHNR and FQNEAQ (reference sequence). The V gene end was trimmed by 1 base and the J gene end by 14 bases; junction bases not matched to a gene: 3. This chain's CDR3 is CASSLEGQGATLHF. As DNA, the CDR3 is TGTGCCAGCAGCTTAGAGGGACAGGGGGCAACCCTCCACTTT.

This clone appeared once. The CDR3 here is CASTNDGGYTGELFF. CDR3 in DNA: TGTGCCAGCACGAACGACGGGGGTTACACCGGGGAGCTGTTTTTT. The genes are TRBV2 and TRBJ2-2, with TRBD2 as a possible D gene (6 bases). Germline V gene lookup returns CDR1 SNHLY and CDR2 FYNNEI. The CDR3 length is 15 residues. V lost 7 bases, J lost 3 bases, and 15 bases lay in between.

This chain connects TRBV2 to TRBJ1-1; D is unresolved. CDR3 size: 12 residues. The germline V gene encodes CDR1 SNHLY and CDR2 FYNNEI. V lost 8 bases to trimming and J lost 4 bases, with 11 bases between them. CDR3 in amino acids: CASDLRGTEAFF. In nucleotides, the CDR3 is TGTGCCAGCGATCTCCGAGGCACTGAAGCTTTCTTT.

In regard to this clone: This sample also contains other DNA sequences that code for the same CDR3. V is TRBV11-3 and J is TRBJ1-2, with 8 positions matching TRBD1. This CDR3 contains 15 residues. V lost 1 base and J lost 4; bases outside the gene matches: 5. CDR1 SGHNT and CDR2 YENEEA come from the germline V gene. CDR3 bases: TGTGCCAGCAGCTTAGGGCAGGGGGCTGGCTATGGCTACACCTTC. Residues: CASSLGQGAGYGYTF.

V gene TRBV5-1 combines with J gene TRBJ2-7; 9 bases match TRBD1. The CDR3 covers 13 residues. The V and J ends lost 2 bases and 9 bases, in that order; junction bases with no gene match: 6. Germline-derived CDR1 and CDR2 are SGHRS and YFSETQ. The CDR3 loop reads CASSLDRGGSQYF. In DNA, the CDR3 is TGCGCCAGCAGCTTAGACAGGGGGGGGTCGCAGTACTTC.

This clone came up a few times. The rearrangement links TRBV6-6 to TRBJ2-5, with D tentatively TRBD2 (6 bases). The CDR3 has 14 residues. The germline V gene encodes CDR1 MNHNY and CDR2 SVGAGI (reference sequence). The ends were cut back, 6 bases at V and 5 bases at J, with 16 bases in the middle. This chain's CDR3 is CASSTQGGGETQYF. The CDR3 nucleotides are TGTGCCAGCAGCACCCAGGGAGGAGGGGAGACCCAGTACTTC.